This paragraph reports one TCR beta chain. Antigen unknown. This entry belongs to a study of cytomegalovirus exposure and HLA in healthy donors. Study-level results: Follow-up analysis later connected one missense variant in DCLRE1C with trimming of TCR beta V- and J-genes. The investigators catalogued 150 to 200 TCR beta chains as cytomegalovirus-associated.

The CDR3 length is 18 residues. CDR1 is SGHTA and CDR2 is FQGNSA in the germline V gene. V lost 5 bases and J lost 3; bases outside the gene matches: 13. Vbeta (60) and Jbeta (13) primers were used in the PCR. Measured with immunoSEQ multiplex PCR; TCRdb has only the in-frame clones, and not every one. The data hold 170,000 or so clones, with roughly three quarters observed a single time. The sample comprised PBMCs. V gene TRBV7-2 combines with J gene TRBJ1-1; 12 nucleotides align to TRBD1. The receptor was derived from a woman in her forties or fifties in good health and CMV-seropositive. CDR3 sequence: CASSPSRDRGRGDTEAFF. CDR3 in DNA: TGTGCCAGCAGCCCAAGCCGGGACAGGGGGCGAGGGGACACTGAAGCTTTCTTT.